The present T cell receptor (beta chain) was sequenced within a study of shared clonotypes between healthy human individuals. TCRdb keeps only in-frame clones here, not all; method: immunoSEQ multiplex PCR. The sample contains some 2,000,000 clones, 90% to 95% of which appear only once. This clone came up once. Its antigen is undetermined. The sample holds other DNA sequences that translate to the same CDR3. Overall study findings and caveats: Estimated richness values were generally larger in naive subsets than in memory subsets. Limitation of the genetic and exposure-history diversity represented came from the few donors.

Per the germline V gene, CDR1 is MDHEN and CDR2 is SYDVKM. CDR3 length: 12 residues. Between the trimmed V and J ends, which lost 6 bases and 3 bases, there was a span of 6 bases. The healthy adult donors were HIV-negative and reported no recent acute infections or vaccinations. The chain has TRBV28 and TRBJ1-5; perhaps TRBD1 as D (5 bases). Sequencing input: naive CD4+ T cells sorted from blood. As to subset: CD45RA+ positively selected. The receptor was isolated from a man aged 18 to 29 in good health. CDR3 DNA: TGTGCCAGCAGCAGGGTCAATCAGCCCCAGCATTTT. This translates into CASSRVNQPQHF.